Below, one T cell receptor beta chain is given with its context. TCRdb keeps only in-frame clones here, not all; method: immunoSEQ multiplex PCR. The sample consists of about 690,000 clones, around 90% of them appearing once. V was clipped by 4 bases and J by 5 bases, with 17 bases between them. CDR1 LGHNT and CDR2 FRNRAP come from the germline V gene. The CDR3 runs 15 residues. This specimen comes from a study of shared clonotypes between healthy human individuals. Sequenced sample: memory CD8+ T cells from PBMCs. Subset: CD45RO+ cells pooled with CCR7-negative TemRA cells. The receptor was derived from a young man in good health. Some clones in this sample may be carry-over from other donors' samples. The chain links TRBV12-5 to TRBJ1-1; no reliable D call. The chain's CDR3 is CASGSGLMAPTEAFF. CDR3 nucleotides: TGTGCTAGTGGTTCGGGCCTCATGGCCCCTACTGAAGCTTTCTTT.